What follows is one TCR beta chain and its context. This sample was included in a study of control samples from healthy donors and cancer patients. Germline values: CDR1 SGHRS, CDR2 YFSETQ. The CDR3 is made up of 13 amino acids. Trimming left V 4 bases short and J 0 bases short, with 7 bases between. Clones were read by immunoSEQ multiplex PCR, and TCRdb kept only the in-frame ones, dropping some. In the table there are some 71,000 clones, just over 90% of which are singletons. This TCR came from a woman aged 45-59 years with colorectal cancer. The rearrangement uses TRBV5-1 and TRBJ1-1; tentative D call: TRBD1 (5 bases). Material for sequencing was PBMCs. This chain's CDR3 is CASSGGVNTEAFF. The CDR3 nucleotides are TGCGCCAGCAGCGGGGGTGTGAACACTGAAGCTTTCTTT.